This TCR beta chain stems from a study of shared clonotypes between healthy human individuals. Study-wide results and limits: It was the non-shared clonotypes that had lower generation probabilities than clonotypes shared by all four donors.

Points on this clone: Its antigen is undetermined.

The V end was cut by 5 bases, the J end by 6 bases, with 11 bases between. The CDR3 extends over 13 amino acids. Germline V gene sequence: CDR1 SGHTA, CDR2 FQGTGA. Sequencing was performed with immunoSEQ multiplex PCR; in TCRdb, only in-frame clones are kept and a portion is missing. The repertoire holds 2,500,000 or so clones, with 93% as singletons. This sequence was found in a man between 18 and 35 years old in good health. Some clones in this sample may be carry-over from other donors' samples. The genes are TRBV7-3 and TRBJ2-1; D is uncertain. Material for sequencing was naive CD4+ T cells from PBMCs. Subset given: CD45RA+ positively selected. CDR3 nucleotide sequence: TGTGCCAGCAGCAAAACGGGCCCCAATGAGCAGTTCTTC. This encodes CASSKTGPNEQFF.